What follows describes a single TCR beta chain. Its cognate antigen is unknown. The entry originates in a study of PD-L1 blockade in urothelial cancer. As for the study in general: Researchers found blood samples held a median of approximately 150,000 T cells.

The study, taken as a whole, reports: Below-median pretreatment blood TCR clonality was associated with improved progression-free and overall survival. Durable-benefit patients showed greater tumor-associated blood clone expansion at 3 weeks.

Generated by immunoSEQ multiplex PCR, the TCRdb table keeps only in-frame clones and is missing some. The table lists some 97,000 clones, about 89% of them singletons. The CDR3 is made up of 14 amino acids. Losses at the gene ends were 3 bases for V and 2 bases for J; bases not matched to a gene: 4. Germline loops: CDR1 SGDLS, CDR2 YYNGEE. The sample consisted of PBMCs, taken around atezolizumab (anti-PD-L1) treatment. V usage is TRBV9 and J usage is TRBJ2-7; 8 bases match TRBD1. The clonotype was recovered from a woman aged 80 or over with urothelial cancer. CDR3: CASSGGTGPYEQYF. Written as DNA, the CDR3 is TGTGCCAGCAGCGGGGGGACAGGACCCTACGAGCAGTACTTC. Filled out from reference TRBV9 and TRBJ2-7, the complete variable domain reads DSGVTQTPKHLITATGQRVTLRCSPRSGDLSVYWYQQSLDQGLQFLIQYYNGEERAKGNILERFSAQQFPDLHSELNLSSLELGDSALYFCASSGGTGPYEQYFGPGTRLTVT.